Listed below are T cell receptor beta chains from one sample, sequenced in a study of cytomegalovirus exposure and HLA in healthy donors. Measured with immunoSEQ multiplex PCR; TCRdb has only the in-frame clones, and not every one. The sample lists 100,000 to 150,000 clones, over 60% occurring once. The sample taken for sequencing was PBMCs. The receptors shown here come from a man aged 25 to 40 in good health and CMV-seronegative. Each CDR3 is given with its conserved first and last residue. Fields, in order: V gene, clone size, J gene, CDR3 length, CDR3 protein. The size entry is marked missing in some rows and otherwise reads once, few, many or a size class.

v_call: TRBV7-6
clone_size: few
j_call: TRBJ2-5
cdr3_length: 13
cdr3_aa: CASSPTSGMTQYF

v_call: TRBV30
clone_size: -
j_call: TRBJ1-5
cdr3_length: 13
cdr3_aa: CAWSQGSNQPQHF

v_call: TRBV7-2
clone_size: -
j_call: TRBJ2-3
cdr3_length: 15
cdr3_aa: CASRGSGTITDTQYF

v_call: TRBV27
clone_size: -
j_call: TRBJ1-2
cdr3_length: 13
cdr3_aa: CATRTQTNYGYTF

v_call: TRBV7-6
clone_size: -
j_call: TRBJ1-2
cdr3_length: 16
cdr3_aa: CASSLAGGPSNYGYTF

v_call: TRBV4-1
clone_size: -
j_call: TRBJ1-5
cdr3_length: 15
cdr3_aa: CASSQVGQGVEPQHF

v_call: TRBV29-1
clone_size: -
j_call: TRBJ2-5
cdr3_length: 12
cdr3_aa: CSVGQWQETQYF

v_call: TRBV6-1
clone_size: once
j_call: TRBJ2-7
cdr3_length: 13
cdr3_aa: CASRDSLSYEQYF

v_call: TRBV5-4
clone_size: -
j_call: TRBJ1-2
cdr3_length: 15
cdr3_aa: CASSMDRDSIYGYTF

v_call: TRBV28
clone_size: once
j_call: TRBJ1-2
cdr3_length: 16
cdr3_aa: CASSLSRTGLNYGYTF

v_call: TRBV7-9
clone_size: -
j_call: TRBJ1-2
cdr3_length: 13
cdr3_aa: CASSRGQDYGYTF

v_call: TRBV5-6
clone_size: -
j_call: TRBJ2-7
cdr3_length: 11
cdr3_aa: CASSLADEQYF

v_call: TRBV4-2
clone_size: once
j_call: TRBJ1-2
cdr3_length: 15
cdr3_aa: CASSPQGPSNYGYTF

v_call: TRBV7-3
clone_size: -
j_call: TRBJ2-1
cdr3_length: 15
cdr3_aa: CASSLSPSSYNEQFF

v_call: TRBV9
clone_size: -
j_call: TRBJ1-1
cdr3_length: 17
cdr3_aa: CASSGGRLGARNTEAFF

v_call: TRBV7-9
clone_size: -
j_call: TRBJ1-5
cdr3_length: 18
cdr3_aa: CASSLADRDRYDNQPQHF

v_call: TRBV30
clone_size: -
j_call: TRBJ2-1
cdr3_length: 13
cdr3_aa: CALSGTSGLEQFF

v_call: TRBV5-4
clone_size: -
j_call: TRBJ1-4
cdr3_length: 15
cdr3_aa: CASSTGTGKGEKLFF

v_call: TRBV15
clone_size: -
j_call: TRBJ2-5
cdr3_length: 17
cdr3_aa: CATSSLFSGGMQETQYF

v_call: TRBV10-1
clone_size: -
j_call: TRBJ2-7
cdr3_length: 15
cdr3_aa: CASSDWRGPHYEQYF

v_call: TRBV10-3
clone_size: few
j_call: TRBJ2-1
cdr3_length: 13
cdr3_aa: CAIKDWDYNEQFF

v_call: TRBV6-1
clone_size: few
j_call: TRBJ2-5
cdr3_length: 15
cdr3_aa: CASCGGALYQETQYF

v_call: TRBV30
clone_size: -
j_call: TRBJ1-1
cdr3_length: 16
cdr3_aa: CAWSAVRGRGNTEAFF

v_call: TRBV9
clone_size: -
j_call: TRBJ1-5
cdr3_length: 15
cdr3_aa: CASSAQGASNQPQHF

v_call: TRBV10-1
clone_size: -
j_call: TRBJ2-1
cdr3_length: 15
cdr3_aa: CASSEGTGAYNEQFF

v_call: TRBV5-6
clone_size: -
j_call: TRBJ1-5
cdr3_length: 17
cdr3_aa: CASSLGGLWDSNQPQHF

v_call: TRBV7-8
clone_size: -
j_call: TRBJ1-4
cdr3_length: 15
cdr3_aa: CASSPNRDRNEKLFF

v_call: TRBV7-2
clone_size: -
j_call: TRBJ2-1
cdr3_length: 16
cdr3_aa: CASSRPRGGSLNEQFF

v_call: TRBV6-6
clone_size: -
j_call: TRBJ2-7
cdr3_length: 14
cdr3_aa: CASSYSAGTHEQYF

v_call: TRBV7-9
clone_size: -
j_call: TRBJ2-3
cdr3_length: 12
cdr3_aa: CASSSRGDTQYF

v_call: TRBV5-6
clone_size: -
j_call: TRBJ1-2
cdr3_length: 13
cdr3_aa: CASSLGAEDGYTF

v_call: TRBV29-1
clone_size: -
j_call: TRBJ1-1
cdr3_length: 14
cdr3_aa: CSVEKGAGNTEAFF

v_call: TRBV28
clone_size: -
j_call: TRBJ1-3
cdr3_length: 15
cdr3_aa: CASSFSHPGGNTIYF

v_call: TRBV6-1
clone_size: few
j_call: TRBJ1-4
cdr3_length: 12
cdr3_aa: CASRGLNEKLFF

v_call: TRBV5-1
clone_size: -
j_call: TRBJ2-7
cdr3_length: 15
cdr3_aa: CASNKPGQGTYEQYF

v_call: TRBV4-1
clone_size: -
j_call: TRBJ2-1
cdr3_length: 16
cdr3_aa: CASSQATSGGRNEQFF

v_call: TRBV4-3
clone_size: few
j_call: TRBJ2-1
cdr3_length: 15
cdr3_aa: CASSQGAGRYNEQFF

v_call: TRBV16
clone_size: few
j_call: TRBJ1-2
cdr3_length: 14
cdr3_aa: CASSLIPGANGYTF

v_call: TRBV4-1
clone_size: -
j_call: TRBJ1-2
cdr3_length: 15
cdr3_aa: CASSQALRENYGYTF

v_call: TRBV7-2
clone_size: -
j_call: TRBJ2-7
cdr3_length: 13
cdr3_aa: CASSFSSSYEQYF

v_call: TRBV7-6
clone_size: -
j_call: TRBJ2-1
cdr3_length: 15
cdr3_aa: CASSILAGSRNEQFF

v_call: TRBV6-4
clone_size: -
j_call: TRBJ2-3
cdr3_length: 15
cdr3_aa: CASSDRAGSTDTQYF

v_call: TRBV29-1
clone_size: -
j_call: TRBJ2-1
cdr3_length: 12
cdr3_aa: CSVPTSGRETFF

v_call: TRBV19
clone_size: -
j_call: TRBJ1-5
cdr3_length: 12
cdr3_aa: CATGTGNQPQHF

v_call: TRBV5-1
clone_size: -
j_call: TRBJ1-1
cdr3_length: 14
cdr3_aa: CASSSLTANTEAFF

v_call: TRBV6-4
clone_size: -
j_call: TRBJ2-2
cdr3_length: 17
cdr3_aa: CASSDWLLGENTGELFF

v_call: TRBV30
clone_size: -
j_call: TRBJ2-6
cdr3_length: 12
cdr3_aa: CAWSTGANVLTF

v_call: TRBV6-1
clone_size: -
j_call: TRBJ2-2
cdr3_length: 14
cdr3_aa: CASTISISAGELFF

v_call: TRBV7-9
clone_size: -
j_call: TRBJ1-2
cdr3_length: 15
cdr3_aa: CASSFSVAGYGGYTF

v_call: TRBV30
clone_size: -
j_call: TRBJ1-1
cdr3_length: 14
cdr3_aa: CAFSRGQLNTEAFF

v_call: TRBV7-6
clone_size: -
j_call: TRBJ2-7
cdr3_length: 15
cdr3_aa: CASSLGTGSKYEQYF

v_call: TRBV5-1
clone_size: -
j_call: TRBJ1-3
cdr3_length: 16
cdr3_aa: CASSFTGTGDGNTIYF

v_call: TRBV5-4
clone_size: -
j_call: -
cdr3_length: 12
cdr3_aa: CASSFNWGEQYF

v_call: TRBV30
clone_size: -
j_call: TRBJ2-3
cdr3_length: 14
cdr3_aa: CAWSVAGGSDTQYF

v_call: TRBV19
clone_size: -
j_call: TRBJ1-5
cdr3_length: 19
cdr3_aa: CASSIGAARGSYSNQPQHF

v_call: TRBV28
clone_size: -
j_call: TRBJ1-1
cdr3_length: 14
cdr3_aa: CASSPSGTGGRAFF

v_call: TRBV5-6
clone_size: few
j_call: TRBJ2-7
cdr3_length: 14
cdr3_aa: CASSGDRFLQEQYF

v_call: TRBV4-1
clone_size: -
j_call: TRBJ1-1
cdr3_length: 14
cdr3_aa: CASSQEDFYTEAFF

v_call: TRBV20-1
clone_size: -
j_call: TRBJ2-7
cdr3_length: 11
cdr3_aa: CSARGGDEQYF

v_call: TRBV7-6
clone_size: -
j_call: TRBJ2-1
cdr3_length: 15
cdr3_aa: CASSLVAGAYNEQFF